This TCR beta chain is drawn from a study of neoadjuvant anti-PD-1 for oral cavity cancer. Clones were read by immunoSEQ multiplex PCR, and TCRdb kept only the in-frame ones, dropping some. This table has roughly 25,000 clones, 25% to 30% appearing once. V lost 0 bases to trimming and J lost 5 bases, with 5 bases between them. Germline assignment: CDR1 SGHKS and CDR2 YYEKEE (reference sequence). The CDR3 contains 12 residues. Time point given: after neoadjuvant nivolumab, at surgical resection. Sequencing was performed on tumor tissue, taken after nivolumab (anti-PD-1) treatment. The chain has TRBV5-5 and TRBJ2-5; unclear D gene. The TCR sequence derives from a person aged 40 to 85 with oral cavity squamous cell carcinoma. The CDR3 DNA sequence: TGTGCCAGCAGCTTGGTTTTGGAGACCCAGTACTTC. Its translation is CASSLVLETQYF.